Following are 10 T cell receptor beta chains from one sample sequenced in a study of PD-1 blockade in classical Hodgkin lymphoma. Relapses following autologous stem cell transplantation were seen in all patients, with brentuximab vedotin exposure varying. TCRdb's copy holds only in-frame clones and misses some; the assay was immunoSEQ multiplex PCR. The sample shows over 35,000 clones, around 87% of them seen only once. The sample was peripheral blood mononuclear cells (PBMCs), taken at baseline. The receptors were sampled from a human donor with classical Hodgkin lymphoma.

The CDR3 DNA reads TGTGCCAGTAGTATCACCCGGTGGGGGTTCCCCAGAACTGAAGCTTTCTTT. Protein sequence: CASSITRWGFPRTEAFF. The rearrangement links TRBV19 to TRBJ1-1, with D possibly matching TRBD1 (5 bases). V was trimmed by 3 bases and J by 5 bases, leaving 22 bases between them. This CDR3 comprises 17 residues. CDR1 and CDR2 (germline): LNHDA, SQIVND (reference sequence).

This sequence joins TRBV7-3 and TRBJ2-3, with D tentatively TRBD1 (5 bases). This CDR3 contains 15 residues. V gave up 1 base and J gave up 3 bases, with 11 bases separating them. CDR1 and CDR2 (germline): SGHTA, FQGTGA. The CDR3 region has the DNA TGTGCCAGCAGCTTAAGGGGCAGGGATACAGATACGCAGTATTTT. This encodes CASSLRGRDTDTQYF.

The chain links TRBV2 to TRBJ2-7; 8 nucleotides agree with TRBD1. With 2 bases clipped from V and 2 bases from J, the junction kept 5 bases outside the gene matches. The CDR3 loop spans 15 amino acids. The germline V gene has CDR1 SNHLY and CDR2 FYNNEI. This CDR3 is CASSEQGATPYEQYF. CDR3 coding DNA: TGTGCCAGCAGTGAACAGGGGGCTACCCCCTACGAGCAGTACTTC.

This clone was detected only a few times. This chain connects TRBV18 to TRBJ1-3, with D hard to call. Looked up from germline, CDR1 is KGHSH and CDR2 is LQKENI. This CDR3 has 17 residues. V was pared by 3 bases and J by 6 bases, with 21 bases between. CDR3 in DNA: TGTGCCAGCTCACCTTCGCCAGCCTCAAGCAGCACAAACACCATATATTTT. Translation: CASSPSPASSSTNTIYF.

The rearrangement joins TRBV19 to TRBJ1-3, with TRBD1 as a possible D gene (5 bases). V lost 4 bases and J 0 bases, leaving 16 bases between the germline ends. CDR1 and CDR2 from the germline V gene are LNHDA and SQIVND (reference sequence). The length of the CDR3 is 17 residues. CDR3 DNA: TGTGCCAGTAGTAACGCCTGGGGGATGGTCTCTGGAAACACCATATATTTT. Translated: CASSNAWGMVSGNTIYF. The full variable domain, with the rest looked up from reference TRBV19 and TRBJ1-3, is DGGITQSPKYLFRKEGQNVTLSCEQNLNHDAMYWYRQDPGQGLRLIYYSQIVNDFQKGDIAEGYSVSREKKESFPLTVTSAQKNPTAFYLCASSNAWGMVSGNTIYFGEGSWLTVV.

This clone was seen only once. The V gene is TRBV4-2, the J gene TRBJ1-6, with a possible D match to TRBD1 (6 bases). The CDR3 runs to 16 residues. Germline V gene lookup returns CDR1 LGHNA and CDR2 YNFKEQ. The V end lost 1 base, the J end lost 6 bases, and 13 bases lay between the germline ends. The CDR3 spells CASSQGFQGGNSPLHF. Here the CDR3 DNA reads TGTGCCAGCAGCCAAGGGTTTCAAGGGGGTAATTCACCCCTCCACTTT.

The J gene is TRBJ2-1, the V gene TRBV29-1; the match to TRBD2 covers 13 bases. This CDR3 region has 18 residues. Germline assignment: CDR1 SQVTM and CDR2 ANQGSEA. Germline trimming cut 8 bases from V and 6 bases from J; bases unmatched to any gene: 19. The CDR3 loop is CSTLQRWTSGSPINEQFF. The CDR3 nucleotides are TGCAGCACCCTACAGAGGTGGACTAGCGGGAGCCCTATCAATGAGCAGTTCTTC.

This clone was observed a handful of times. The CDR3 is CASSLTGTYNEQFF. CDR3 coding DNA: TGTGCCAGCAGTTTGACAGGCACCTACAATGAGCAGTTCTTC. The rearrangement joins TRBV5-4 to TRBJ2-1; maybe TRBD1 (6 bases). Trimming removed 5 bases from V and 2 bases from J, with 11 bases in between. The CDR3 runs to 14 residues. Per the germline V gene, CDR1 is SGHNT and CDR2 is YYREEE (reference sequence).

In DNA form, the CDR3 reads TGTGCCAGTAGTATGGGTCAGAACTATGGCTACACCTTC. Its protein is CASSMGQNYGYTF. The chain links TRBV19 to TRBJ1-2; no definite D call. There are 13 residues in the CDR3. Germline-derived CDR1 and CDR2 are LNHDA and SQIVND (reference sequence). V shed 3 bases and J shed 2 bases, with 7 bases lying between them.

This sequence joins TRBV10-3 and TRBJ2-2; D uncertain. The germline CDR1 and CDR2 sequences are ENHRY and SYGVKD. The CDR3 runs to 13 residues. V was trimmed by 6 bases and J by 2 bases, leaving 7 bases between them. In DNA, the CDR3 is TGTGCCATCAGAGGTGGAAACACCGGGGAGCTGTTTTTT. This translates into CAIRGGNTGELFF.